This T cell receptor beta chain was sequenced during a study of T cells in Graves' hyperthyroidism and ophthalmopathy. Study in general: Peripheral blood was secured at the point of initial diagnosis, before any treatment. Overall study findings and caveats: For ophthalmopathy, model prediction preceded onset by a median 6.5 months. Most expanded thyroid clonotypes above 0.001 recurred in blood.

Researchers took RNA transcripts and amplified the TCR beta CDR3 regions from them. Using the HTBI primer set, a first-round RT-PCR was run on the TCR CDR3. TCRdb re-called the multiplex PCR reads with MiXCR, one entry per CDR3 protein. The table records hundreds of thousands of distinct CDR3 sequences, about 15% of them present only once. The CDR3 is 13 residues long. The germline V gene encodes CDR1 MDHEN and CDR2 SYDVKM. V was trimmed by 10 bases and J by 1 base, leaving 14 bases between them. This clonotype came up many times. The antigen is unknown. The sequence came from a woman in her fifties or sixties with Graves' ophthalmopathy. V gene TRBV28 combines with J gene TRBJ2-7; a possible D gene is TRBD2 (6 bases). Sequenced input: blood. CDR3 nucleotides: TGTGCCACCAAACTAAGCGGGTCCTACGAGCAGTACTTC. Its protein is CATKLSGSYEQYF.